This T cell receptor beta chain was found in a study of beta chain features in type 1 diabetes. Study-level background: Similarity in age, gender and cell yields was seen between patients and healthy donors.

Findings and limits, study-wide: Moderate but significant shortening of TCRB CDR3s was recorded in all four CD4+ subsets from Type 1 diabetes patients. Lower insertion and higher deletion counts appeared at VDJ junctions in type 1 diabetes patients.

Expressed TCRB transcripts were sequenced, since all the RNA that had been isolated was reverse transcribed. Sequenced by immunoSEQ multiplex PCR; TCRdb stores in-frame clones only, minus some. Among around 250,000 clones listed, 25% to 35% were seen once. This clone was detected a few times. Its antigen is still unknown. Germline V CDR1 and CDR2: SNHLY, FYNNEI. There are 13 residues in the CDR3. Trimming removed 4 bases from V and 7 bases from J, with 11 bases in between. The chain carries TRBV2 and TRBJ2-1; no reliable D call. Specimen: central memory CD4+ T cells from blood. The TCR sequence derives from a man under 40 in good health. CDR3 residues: CASSVPTHNEQFF. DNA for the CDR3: TGTGCCAGCAGTGTACCGACACATAATGAGCAGTTCTTC.